Listed below are T cell receptor beta chains from one sample, sequenced in a study of T cell responses to AZD1222 COVID-19 vaccine. Clones were read by immunoSEQ multiplex PCR, and TCRdb kept only the in-frame ones, dropping some. The sample records tens of thousands of clones, roughly 84% being singletons. Source: peripheral blood, taken on day 0 of MenACWY control vaccination. These receptors all come from an adult in good health. Each CDR3 is given with its conserved first and last residue. A D gene is named only where the DNA matches it firmly. Clone size appears in some rows only: once, few, many, or a class for an expanded clone.

J,V,length,size,D,CDR3,DNA
TRBJ2-1,TRBV30,18,.,TRBD2,CAWNLNWASGRSYNEQFF,TGTGCCTGGAACCTAAATTGGGCTAGCGGTCGCTCCTACAATGAGCAGTTCTTC
TRBJ2-1,TRBV5-6,16,.,.,CASSLSSHLTYNEQFF,TGTGCCAGCAGCTTGTCGAGTCATCTTACTTACAATGAGCAGTTCTTC
TRBJ2-2,TRBV6-2/TRBV6-3,16,.,TRBD2,CASSVGLAGAPGELFF,TGTGCCAGCAGTGTCGGACTAGCGGGGGCCCCCGGGGAGCTGTTTTTT
TRBJ2-4,TRBV7-7,16,.,.,CASSLAGRVAKNIQYF,TGTGCCAGCAGCTTAGCGGGAAGGGTAGCCAAAAACATTCAGTACTTC
TRBJ1-4,TRBV14,13,.,.,CASSQTLVEKLFF,TGTGCCAGCAGCCAGACCCTAGTCGAAAAACTGTTTTTT
TRBJ1-1,TRBV6-4,12,few,.,CASSDVTGEAFF,TGTGCCAGCAGTGACGTTACGGGAGAAGCTTTCTTT
TRBJ1-1,TRBV29-1,11,.,.,CSVVGDTEAFF,TGCAGCGTTGTTGGGGACACTGAAGCTTTCTTT
TRBJ1-2,TRBV19,14,.,.,CASSGRGEDYGYTF,TGTGCCAGTAGCGGCAGGGGCGAAGACTATGGCTACACCTTC
TRBJ1-1,TRBV11-2,15,.,.,CASIRSRAAPTEAFF,TGTGCCAGCATCAGGAGCAGGGCAGCCCCGACTGAAGCTTTCTTT
TRBJ1-2,TRBV9,16,.,.,CASSVEGRVGTYGYTF,TGTGCCAGCAGCGTCGAGGGCAGGGTGGGAACCTATGGCTACACCTTC
TRBJ2-3,TRBV2,15,.,.,CASSEALLRTDTQYF,TGTGCCAGCAGTGAGGCCCTACTCCGCACAGATACGCAGTATTTT
TRBJ1-1,TRBV28,14,few,TRBD1,CASSFQGVDTEAFF,TGTGCCAGCAGTTTTCAGGGGGTGGACACTGAAGCTTTCTTT
TRBJ1-4,TRBV5-6,14,.,.,CASSYRASDEKLFF,TGTGCCAGCAGCTATAGGGCCTCGGATGAAAAACTGTTTTTT
TRBJ2-3,TRBV14,12,.,.,CASSQVGNTQYF,TGTGCCAGCAGCCAAGTTGGCAATACGCAGTATTTT
TRBJ1-3,TRBV11-2,18,.,.,CASSLVAGFTGSGNTIYF,TGTGCCAGCAGCTTAGTGGCAGGGTTTACGGGCTCTGGAAACACCATATATTTT
TRBJ1-2,TRBV3-1/TRBV3-2,13,once,.,CASSQDNIRGYTF,TGTGCCAGCAGCCAAGATAACATCCGTGGCTACACCTTC
TRBJ1-3,TRBV5-1,14,.,.,CASSPDWGTSTIYF,TGCGCCAGCAGCCCCGACTGGGGCACGAGCACCATATATTTT
TRBJ1-5,TRBV2,17,.,.,CASRRRESDGLNQPQHF,TGTGCCAGCAGACGACGGGAATCGGACGGACTCAATCAGCCCCAGCATTTT
TRBJ1-2,TRBV29-1,14,.,.,CSVELPRANYGYTF,TGCAGCGTTGAATTGCCGCGAGCTAACTATGGCTACACCTTC
TRBJ2-1,TRBV9,13,.,.,CASSVVSQNEQFF,TGTGCCAGCAGCGTAGTGTCCCAAAATGAGCAGTTCTTC
TRBJ1-1,TRBV20-1,13,.,.,CSASIGMSTEAFF,TGCAGTGCTAGTATAGGGATGTCCACTGAAGCTTTCTTT
TRBJ2-1,TRBV7-8,13,.,.,CASSQRSYNEQFF,TGTGCCAGCTCACAGCGCTCCTACAATGAGCAGTTCTTC
TRBJ2-5,TRBV6-5,10,.,.,CAATRETQYF,TGTGCCGCCACGAGAGAGACCCAGTACTTC
TRBJ2-1,TRBV11-2,18,.,TRBD2,CASSPRLRTSGSINEQFF,TGTGCCAGCAGCCCACGGCTCCGGACTAGCGGGAGTATCAATGAGCAGTTCTTC
TRBJ2-3,TRBV5-1,16,.,.,CASSLATQSPTDTQYF,TGCGCCAGCAGCTTGGCCACGCAATCCCCCACAGATACGCAGTATTTT
TRBJ1-2,TRBV7-2,13,few,.,CASRVVDSYGYTF,TGTGCCAGCAGAGTCGTGGATAGCTATGGCTACACCTTC
TRBJ1-4,TRBV2,12,.,.,CASSEVGEKLFF,TGTGCCAGCAGTGAAGTGGGCGAAAAACTGTTTTTT
TRBJ2-1,TRBV27,16,.,.,CASSLDPAPRYNEQFF,TGTGCCAGCAGTTTAGATCCGGCCCCGCGGTACAATGAGCAGTTCTTC
TRBJ1-2,TRBV5-4,15,.,TRBD1,CASSLQGQGGYGYTF,TGTGCCAGCAGCTTACAAGGACAGGGTGGCTATGGCTACACCTTC